This TCR beta chain was documented in a study of PD-L1 blockade in urothelial cancer. At the level of the study: Patients initiated atezolizumab in about 2014 at 1,200 mg intravenously every 3 weeks. Blood yielded a median of roughly 140,000 T cells per sample.

Time point of the sample: pretreatment peripheral blood. V lost 0 bases to trimming and J lost 6 bases; unmatched junction nucleotides: 8. Germline assignment: CDR1 WNHNN and CDR2 SYGVQD (reference sequence). CDR3 size: 15 residues. Generated by immunoSEQ multiplex PCR, the TCRdb table keeps only in-frame clones and is missing some. The repertoire has about 72,000 clones, around 90% of them found once; the top ten carry 4.5%. Source: PBMCs, taken around atezolizumab (anti-PD-L1) treatment. The chain couples TRBV10-1 to TRBJ2-7, with TRBD2 matching over 7 bases. This sequence originates from a man aged 65-85 years with urothelial cancer. Here the CDR3 reads CASSESGSGIGEQYF. As DNA, the CDR3 is TGCGCCAGCAGTGAGTCGGGGAGCGGGATCGGCGAGCAGTACTTC.